The 16 T cell receptor beta chains presented below share a single source sample, sequenced in a study of T cell changes during pregnancy in multiple sclerosis. Measured with immunoSEQ multiplex PCR; TCRdb has only the in-frame clones, and not every one. The table lists tens of thousands of clones, about nine tenths of them singletons. Sequencing was performed on CD8+ T cells from peripheral blood mononuclear cells, taken in the second trimester of pregnancy. These receptors all stem from a female donor with multiple sclerosis, enrolled in a pregnancy study.

V and J are TRBV10-3 and TRBJ2-1, with TRBD2 identical over 9 bases. CDR1 ENHRY and CDR2 SYGVKD come from the germline V gene. The CDR3 is made up of 16 amino acids. V lost 3 bases to trimming and J lost 5 bases; unmatched junction nucleotides: 8. The CDR3 loop is CAISEGSGSWNNEQFF. CDR3 sequence (DNA): TGTGCCATCAGTGAAGGTAGCGGGAGTTGGAACAATGAGCAGTTCTTC.

This clone rates as large. V gene TRBV4-2 combines with J gene TRBJ2-7, with D perhaps matching TRBD2 (6 bases). Trimming stripped 0 bases from V and 0 bases from J, with 9 bases between. CDR1 is LGHNA, CDR2 YNFKEQ, per germline. The CDR3 length is 15 residues. The CDR3 region has the DNA TGTGCCAGCAGCCAAGAGGAGGGGAGCTCCTACGAGCAGTACTTC. Translation: CASSQEEGSSYEQYF.

The chain links TRBV15 to TRBJ2-1; 12 nucleotides agree with TRBD2. CDR1 LNHNV and CDR2 YYDKDF come from the germline V gene (reference sequence). The CDR3 runs 17 residues. V shed 2 bases, J shed 4 bases, and the junction held 6 bases outside the gene matches. The DNA for the CDR3 is TGTGCCACCAGCAGATATGGACTAGCGGGGACTTACAATGAGCAGTTCTTC. Its protein product is CATSRYGLAGTYNEQFF.

CDR3 sequence (DNA): TGTGCCAGCAGCCACCCCTCCGCGGCTCGCCAAGAGACCCAGTACTTC. The encoded protein is CASSHPSAARQETQYF. This chain joins TRBV7-9 and TRBJ2-5, with D unresolved. Germline V gene sequence: CDR1 SEHNR, CDR2 FQNEAQ (reference sequence). The V gene lost 5 bases and the J gene lost 1 base, with 17 bases spanning the gap. The CDR3 loop spans 16 amino acids. Complete variable domain (other parts from reference TRBV7-9 and TRBJ2-5): DTGVSQNPRHKITKRGQNVTFRCDPISEHNRLYWYRQTLGQGPEFLTYFQNEAQLEKSRLLSDRFSAERPKGSFSTLEIQRTEQGDSAMYLCASSHPSAARQETQYFGPGTRLLVL.

Only a few counts were recorded for this clone. CDR3 in DNA: TGTGCCAGCAGCTTGGTTACAGGCCTCCTCTCCTACGAGCAGTACTTC. This sequence encodes CASSLVTGLLSYEQYF. The rearrangement links TRBV5-4 to TRBJ2-7; D might be TRBD1 (5 bases). The CDR3 runs 16 residues. Germline V gene lookup returns CDR1 SGHNT and CDR2 YYREEE (reference sequence). V dropped 0 bases and J dropped 0 bases, with 13 bases sitting between them. Looking up the rest from reference TRBV5-4 and TRBJ2-7 gives the full variable domain: ETGVTQSPTHLIKTRGQQVTLRCSSQSGHNTVSWYQQALGQGPQFIFQYYREEENGRGNFPPRFSGLQFPNYSSELNVNALELDDSALYLCASSLVTGLLSYEQYFGPGTRLTVT.

This rearrangement joins TRBV14 to TRBJ2-1; 13 nucleotides match TRBD2. The CDR3 spans 17 residues. From germline, CDR1 is SGHDN and CDR2 FVKESK. Unmatched junction bases numbered 13, after V lost 5 bases and J lost 9 bases. The CDR3 nucleotides are TGTGCCAGCAGCAACGACCCGGGACTAGCGGGAAGGTTTGAGCAGTTCTTC. This gives the protein CASSNDPGLAGRFEQFF.

The chain employs TRBV6-5 and TRBJ2-7, with 12 bases lining up with TRBD1. The CDR3 covers 15 residues. The J segment lost 5 bases and the V segment lost 9 bases, leaving 11 bases of the junction unmatched. Per germline, CDR1 MNHEY and CDR2 SVGAGI. The CDR3 spells CASAPGTGGGDEQYF. The CDR3 nucleotides read TGTGCCAGTGCTCCCGGGACAGGGGGCGGAGACGAGCAGTACTTC.

The chain recombines TRBV7-6 with TRBJ2-1; 9 nucleotides agree with TRBD2. V gave up 3 bases and J gave up 9 bases; unmatched junction bases: 12. Germline V gene lookup returns CDR1 SGHVS and CDR2 FNYEAQ. This CDR3 spans 16 amino acids. The CDR3 DNA sequence: TGTGCCAGCAGCTTCGCAACGTTCAGCGGGAGGATTGAGCAGTTCTTC. Its translation: CASSFATFSGRIEQFF.

The chain joins TRBV5-6 to TRBJ2-7, with no clear D. CDR1 is SGHDT and CDR2 is YYEEEE in the germline V gene. The V gene lost 0 bases and the J gene lost 5 bases, with 12 bases spanning the gap. The CDR3 has 14 residues. DNA of the CDR3: TGTGCCAGCAGCTTGGGACTGGCGGCCGACGAGCAGTACTTC. Amino acid sequence: CASSLGLAADEQYF.

This rearrangement joins TRBV5-1 to TRBJ2-1; TRBD2 aligns across 15 bases. The CDR3 contains 16 residues. Germline-derived CDR1 and CDR2 are SGHRS and YFSETQ. V shed 4 bases and J 7 bases; nucleotides not matched to a gene: 6. CDR3 DNA: TGCGCCAGCAGCCCCAGAGGGACTAGCGGGAGGAATGAGCAGTTCTTC. Amino acids: CASSPRGTSGRNEQFF.

The J gene is TRBJ2-1, the V gene TRBV7-9; D possibly corresponds to TRBD2 (6 bases). Germline CDR1 and CDR2: SEHNR and FQNEAQ (reference sequence). The V end lost 1 base, the J end lost 8 bases, and 15 bases lay between the germline ends. The length of the CDR3 is 15 residues. This CDR3 is CASSLVSLAFDEQFF. CDR3 in DNA: TGTGCCAGCAGCTTAGTCTCCCTAGCGTTCGATGAGCAGTTCTTC.

The chain couples TRBV28 to TRBJ2-7, with a possible D match to TRBD1 (6 bases). The V and J ends lost 0 bases and 2 bases respectively, with 8 bases between them. The germline V gene has CDR1 MDHEN and CDR2 SYDVKM. There are 14 residues in the CDR3. The CDR3 here is CASSLWDSTYEQYF. CDR3 nucleotides: TGTGCCAGCAGTTTATGGGACAGCACCTACGAGCAGTACTTC.

V usage is TRBV2 and J usage is TRBJ1-1, with D perhaps matching TRBD1 (6 bases). Germline lookup yields CDR1 SNHLY and CDR2 FYNNEI. The CDR3 extends over 14 amino acids. Trimming pared 2 bases from V and 8 bases from J, leaving 15 bases between. The CDR3 region is CASSEPSGTREAFF. For the CDR3, the DNA is TGTGCCAGCAGTGAACCCTCCGGGACAAGAGAAGCTTTCTTT.

CDR3 amino acids: CATSGTSGFTDTQYF. The DNA of the CDR3 is TGTGCCACCAGCGGGACTAGCGGATTCACAGATACGCAGTATTTT. This sequence joins TRBV15 and TRBJ2-3, with 11 bases fitting TRBD2. Unmatched junction bases numbered 3, after V lost 5 bases and J lost 2 bases. The CDR3 runs to 15 residues. Germline V gives CDR1 LNHNV, CDR2 YYDKDF (reference sequence).

The chain joins TRBV4-3 to TRBJ1-1; TRBD1 agrees at 7 bases. The germline CDR1 and CDR2 sequences are LGHNA and YSLEER. The trim removed 3 bases at V and 4 bases at J, leaving 11 bases unmatched. This CDR3 has 16 residues. CDR3 nucleotides: TGCGCCAGCAGCCAGGATCGGACAGGAGTTTCCACTGAAGCTTTCTTT. Translated, it gives CASSQDRTGVSTEAFF.

The V gene is TRBV15, the J gene TRBJ2-7, with D unresolved. Trimming removed 0 bases at V and 0 bases at J, with 3 bases between. The CDR3 has 13 residues. Looked up from germline, CDR1 is LNHNV and CDR2 is YYDKDF (reference sequence). The CDR3 here is CATSRDGSYEQYF. The CDR3 bases are TGTGCCACCAGCAGAGACGGCTCCTACGAGCAGTACTTC. Drawing the rest from reference TRBV15 and TRBJ2-7, the complete variable domain is DAMVIQNPRYQVTQFGKPVTLSCSQTLNHNVMYWYQQKSSQAPKLLFHYYDKDFNNEADTPDNFQSRRPNTSFCFLDIRSPGLGDTAMYLCATSRDGSYEQYFGPGTRLTVT.